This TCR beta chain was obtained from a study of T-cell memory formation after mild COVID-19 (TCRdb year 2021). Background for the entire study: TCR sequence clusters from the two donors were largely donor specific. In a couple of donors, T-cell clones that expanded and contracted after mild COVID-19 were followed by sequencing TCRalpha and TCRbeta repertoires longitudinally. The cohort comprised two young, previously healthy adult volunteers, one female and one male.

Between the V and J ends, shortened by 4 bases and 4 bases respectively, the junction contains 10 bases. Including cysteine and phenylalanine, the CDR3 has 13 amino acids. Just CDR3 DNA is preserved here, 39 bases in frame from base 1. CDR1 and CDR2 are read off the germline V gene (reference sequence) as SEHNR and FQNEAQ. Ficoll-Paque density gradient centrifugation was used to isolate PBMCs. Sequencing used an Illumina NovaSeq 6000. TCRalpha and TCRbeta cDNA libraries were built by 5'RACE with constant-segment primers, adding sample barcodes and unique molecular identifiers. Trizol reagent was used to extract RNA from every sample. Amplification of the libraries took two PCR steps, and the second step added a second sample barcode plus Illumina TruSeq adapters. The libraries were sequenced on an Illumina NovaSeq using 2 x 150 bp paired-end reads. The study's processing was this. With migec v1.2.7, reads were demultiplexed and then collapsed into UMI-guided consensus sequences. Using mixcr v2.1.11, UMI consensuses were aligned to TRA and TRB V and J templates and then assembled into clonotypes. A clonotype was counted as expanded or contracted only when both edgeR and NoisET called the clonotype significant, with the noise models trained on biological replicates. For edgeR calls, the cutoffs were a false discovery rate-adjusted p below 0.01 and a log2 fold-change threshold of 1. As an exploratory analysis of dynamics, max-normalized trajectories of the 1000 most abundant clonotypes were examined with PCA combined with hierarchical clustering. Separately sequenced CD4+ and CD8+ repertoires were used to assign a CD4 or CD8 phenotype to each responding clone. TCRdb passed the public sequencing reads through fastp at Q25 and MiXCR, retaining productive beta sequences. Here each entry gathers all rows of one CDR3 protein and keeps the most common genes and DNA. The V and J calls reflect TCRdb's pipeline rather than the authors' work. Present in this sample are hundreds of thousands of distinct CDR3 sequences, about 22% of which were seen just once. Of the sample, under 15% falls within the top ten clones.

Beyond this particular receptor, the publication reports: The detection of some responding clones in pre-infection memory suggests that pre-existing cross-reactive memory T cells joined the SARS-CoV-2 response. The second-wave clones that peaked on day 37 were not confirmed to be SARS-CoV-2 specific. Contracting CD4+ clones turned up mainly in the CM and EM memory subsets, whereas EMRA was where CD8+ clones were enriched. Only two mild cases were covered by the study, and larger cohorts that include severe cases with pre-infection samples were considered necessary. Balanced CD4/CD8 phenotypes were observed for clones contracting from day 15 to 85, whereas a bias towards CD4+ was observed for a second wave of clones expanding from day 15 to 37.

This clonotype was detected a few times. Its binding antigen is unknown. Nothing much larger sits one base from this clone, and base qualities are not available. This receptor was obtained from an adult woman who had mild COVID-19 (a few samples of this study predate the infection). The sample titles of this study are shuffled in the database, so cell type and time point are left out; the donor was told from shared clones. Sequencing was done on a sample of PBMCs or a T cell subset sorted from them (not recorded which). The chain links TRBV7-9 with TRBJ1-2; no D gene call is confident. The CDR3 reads CASSWAGLYGYTF. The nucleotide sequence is TGTGCCAGCAGCTGGGCCGGACTCTATGGCTACACCTTC.